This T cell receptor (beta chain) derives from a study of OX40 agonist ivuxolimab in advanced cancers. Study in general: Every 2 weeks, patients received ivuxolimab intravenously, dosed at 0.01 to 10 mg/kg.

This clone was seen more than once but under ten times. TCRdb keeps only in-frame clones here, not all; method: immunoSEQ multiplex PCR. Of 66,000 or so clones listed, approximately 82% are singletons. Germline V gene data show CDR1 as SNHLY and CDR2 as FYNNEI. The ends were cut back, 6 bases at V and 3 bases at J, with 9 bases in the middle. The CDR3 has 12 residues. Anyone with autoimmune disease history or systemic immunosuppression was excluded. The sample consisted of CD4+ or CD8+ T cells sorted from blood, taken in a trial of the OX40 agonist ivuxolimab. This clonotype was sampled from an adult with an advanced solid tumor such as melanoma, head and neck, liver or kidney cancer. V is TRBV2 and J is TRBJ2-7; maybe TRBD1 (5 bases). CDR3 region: CASSQQDYEQYF. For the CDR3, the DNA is TGTGCCAGCAGCCAACAGGACTACGAGCAGTACTTC.